A selection of T cell receptor beta chains follows, all from one sample in a study of a mutant IDH1 vaccine in newly diagnosed glioma. Their antigens are not known. Profiling relied on immunoSEQ multiplex PCR, and the TCRdb table lists in-frame clones only, not all of them. The data hold 50,000 to 65,000 clones, with roughly nine tenths observed a single time. The source material was PBMCs, sampled from a glioma patient whose treatment included an IDH1 peptide vaccine. The receptors come from a man between 35 and 55 years old with glioma. Both conserved end residues are trimmed from each CDR3. The D gene is left open where the match is weak.

J	V	D	CDR3
TRBJ2-3	TRBV7-2	TRBD2	ASSPRLAGSTQY
TRBJ1-5	TRBV4-3	TRBD1	ASSQTVGGRQPQH
TRBJ2-7	TRBV27	.	ASKRGDSVYEQY
TRBJ1-1	TRBV18	.	ASSPARMNTEAF
TRBJ1-1	TRBV21-1	.	ASSKVGDGLGARENTEAF
TRBJ2-7	TRBV6-1	.	ASSDAGAVYEQY
TRBJ2-4	TRBV9	TRBD1	ASSAGTGGAKNIQY
TRBJ2-1	TRBV11-3	TRBD2	ASSFPSGSGRNEQF
TRBJ2-7	TRBV5-6	.	ASSLDPQGPYEQY
TRBJ1-2	TRBV6-6	TRBD1	ASTGQGNNYGYT
TRBJ2-3	TRBV5-1	.	ASSLAPGGGQAGTQY
TRBJ2-7	TRBV6-5	.	ASKLGYEQY
TRBJ2-7	TRBV4-3	.	ASSQDKRPSYEQY
TRBJ2-7	TRBV4-3	TRBD2	ASSQGVTSGTSYEQY
TRBJ1-4	TRBV2	.	ASLRGGEENEKLF
TRBJ2-7	TRBV7-9	.	ASSSIRDTVYEQY
TRBJ1-2	TRBV27	.	ASGSQGGYGYT
TRBJ2-5	TRBV9	.	ASSAPGTQETQY
TRBJ2-2	TRBV9	.	ASSVDLGATGELF
TRBJ2-2	TRBV7-2	TRBD2	ASSLNRGGGELF
TRBJ2-2	TRBV15	.	ATSSLTRPNTGELF
TRBJ1-6	TRBV19	.	ASSINQEGTLH
TRBJ1-3	TRBV4-1	.	ASSQGGRTGNTIY